This T cell receptor (beta chain) derives from a study of cytomegalovirus exposure and HLA in healthy donors. As for the study in general: Most donors, 70% to 85% of over 300 genotyped, fell in the Caucasian-associated ancestry cluster.

The PCR employed 60 Vbeta primers together with 13 Jbeta primers. Libraries were prepared by immunoSEQ multiplex PCR; TCRdb keeps only in-frame clonotypes and omits some of them. The sample shows about 52,000 clones, and around 12% sits with its ten largest clones. Every donor was a healthy person donating bone marrow. V gave up 1 base and J gave up 11 bases; unmatched junction bases: 6. The CDR3 sequence is 14 residues long. The V gene's germline CDR1 is SNHLY and CDR2 FYNNEI. This sequence originates from a woman between 55 and 75 years old in good health and CMV-seropositive. The chain employs TRBV2 and TRBJ2-1; 9 bases are shared with TRBD2. Sequenced input: PBMCs. Written as DNA, the CDR3 is TGTGCCAGCAGTGAAGATGGGGCGGGGGGGAAGCAGTTCTTC. Translating gives CASSEDGAGGKQFF.